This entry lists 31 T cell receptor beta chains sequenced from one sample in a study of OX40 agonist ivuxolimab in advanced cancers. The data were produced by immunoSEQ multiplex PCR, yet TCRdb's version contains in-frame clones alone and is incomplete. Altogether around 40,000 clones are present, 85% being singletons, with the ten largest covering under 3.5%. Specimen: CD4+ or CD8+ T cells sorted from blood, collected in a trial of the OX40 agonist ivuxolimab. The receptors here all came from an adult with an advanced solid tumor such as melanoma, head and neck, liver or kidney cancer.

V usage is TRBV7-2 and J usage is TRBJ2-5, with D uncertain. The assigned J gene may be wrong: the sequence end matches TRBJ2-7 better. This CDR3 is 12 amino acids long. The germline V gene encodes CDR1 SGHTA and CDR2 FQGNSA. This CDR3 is CASSFQTNEQYF. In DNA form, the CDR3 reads TGTGCCAGCAGCTTTCAGACGAACGAGCAGTACTTC.

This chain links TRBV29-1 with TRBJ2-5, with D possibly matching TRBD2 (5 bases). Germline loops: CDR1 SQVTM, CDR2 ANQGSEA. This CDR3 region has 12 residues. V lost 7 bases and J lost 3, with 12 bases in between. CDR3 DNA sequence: TGCAGCGCAGAGAGGGCCGAAGAGACCCAGTACTTC. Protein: CSAERAEETQYF.

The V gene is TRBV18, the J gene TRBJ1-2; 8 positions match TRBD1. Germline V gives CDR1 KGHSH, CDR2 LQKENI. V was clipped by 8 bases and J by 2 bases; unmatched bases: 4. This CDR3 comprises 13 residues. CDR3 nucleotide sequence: TGTGCCAGCACCCGGGACAGGAACTATGGCTACACCTTC. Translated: CASTRDRNYGYTF.

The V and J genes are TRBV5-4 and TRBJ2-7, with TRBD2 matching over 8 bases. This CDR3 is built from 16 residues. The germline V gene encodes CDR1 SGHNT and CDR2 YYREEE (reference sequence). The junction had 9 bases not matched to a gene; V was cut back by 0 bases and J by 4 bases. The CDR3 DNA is TGTGCCAGCAGCTTGGGAAGTTCGCGGGAGGCGTACGAGCAGTACTTC. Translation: CASSLGSSREAYEQYF.

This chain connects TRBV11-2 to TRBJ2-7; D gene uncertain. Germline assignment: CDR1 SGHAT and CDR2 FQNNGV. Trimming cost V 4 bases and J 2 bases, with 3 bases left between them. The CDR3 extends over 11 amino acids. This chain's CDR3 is CASSSTYEQYF. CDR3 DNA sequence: TGTGCCAGCAGCTCCACCTACGAGCAGTACTTC.

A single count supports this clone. The CDR3 loop is CASSFDREGQPQHF. The CDR3 nucleotides are TGTGCCAGCAGCTTCGATAGGGAGGGTCAGCCCCAGCATTTT. This rearrangement joins TRBV5-8 to TRBJ1-5; D not certain. Germline lookup yields CDR1 SGHTS and CDR2 YDEGEE. V lost 2 bases and J lost 6, with 12 bases in between. This CDR3 contains 14 residues.

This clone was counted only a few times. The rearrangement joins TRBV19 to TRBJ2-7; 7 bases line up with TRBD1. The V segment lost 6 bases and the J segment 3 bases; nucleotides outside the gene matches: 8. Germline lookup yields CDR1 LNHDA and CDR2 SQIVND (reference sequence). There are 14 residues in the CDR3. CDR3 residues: CASRPDRTYYEQYF. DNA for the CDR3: TGTGCCAGTAGGCCGGACAGGACCTACTACGAGCAGTACTTC. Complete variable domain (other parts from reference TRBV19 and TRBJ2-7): DGGITQSPKYLFRKEGQNVTLSCEQNLNHDAMYWYRQDPGQGLRLIYYSQIVNDFQKGDIAEGYSVSREKKESFPLTVTSAQKNPTAFYLCASRPDRTYYEQYFGPGTRLTVT.

The CDR3 loop is CASSSGGRDNSPLHF. In DNA form, the CDR3 reads TGTGCCAGCAGCTCGGGAGGCAGGGATAATTCACCCCTCCACTTT. The rearrangement joins TRBV7-3 to TRBJ1-6, with D possibly being TRBD1 (5 bases). The CDR3 has 15 amino acids. Germline CDR1 SGHTA, CDR2 FQGTGA. V was shortened by 4 bases and J by 5 bases, with 12 bases between the two germline ends.

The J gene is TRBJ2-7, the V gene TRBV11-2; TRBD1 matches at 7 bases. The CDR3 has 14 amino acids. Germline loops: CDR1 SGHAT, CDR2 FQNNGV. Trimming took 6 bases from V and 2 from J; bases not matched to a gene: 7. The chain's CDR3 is CASRLTTGPYEQYF. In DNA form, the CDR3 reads TGTGCCAGCAGGTTGACGACAGGGCCCTACGAGCAGTACTTC. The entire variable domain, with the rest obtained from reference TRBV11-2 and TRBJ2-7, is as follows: EAGVAQSPRYKIIEKRQSVAFWCNPISGHATLYWYQQILGQGPKLLIQFQNNGVVDDSQLPKDRFSAERLKGVDSTLKIQPAKLEDSAVYLCASRLTTGPYEQYFGPGTRLTVT.

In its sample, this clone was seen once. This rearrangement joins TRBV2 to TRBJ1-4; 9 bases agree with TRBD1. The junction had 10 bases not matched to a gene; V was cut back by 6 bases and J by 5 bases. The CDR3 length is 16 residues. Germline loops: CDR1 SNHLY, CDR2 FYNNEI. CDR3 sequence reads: CASSLTGGFGNEKLFF. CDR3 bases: TGTGCCAGCAGCTTGACAGGGGGATTTGGAAATGAAAAACTGTTTTTT.

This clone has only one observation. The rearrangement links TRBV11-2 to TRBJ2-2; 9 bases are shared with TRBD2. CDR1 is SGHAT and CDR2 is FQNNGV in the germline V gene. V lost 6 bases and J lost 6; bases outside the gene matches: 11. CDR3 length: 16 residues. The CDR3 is CASSLQGLAGAGELFF. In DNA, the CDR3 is TGTGCCAGCAGTCTCCAGGGACTAGCTGGGGCCGGGGAGCTGTTTTTT.

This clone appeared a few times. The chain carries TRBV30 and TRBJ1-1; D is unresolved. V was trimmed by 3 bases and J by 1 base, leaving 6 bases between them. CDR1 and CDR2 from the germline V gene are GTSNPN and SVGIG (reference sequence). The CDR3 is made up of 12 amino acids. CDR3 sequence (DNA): TGTGCCTGGAGGTGGGAGAACACTGAAGCTTTCTTT. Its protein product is CAWRWENTEAFF.

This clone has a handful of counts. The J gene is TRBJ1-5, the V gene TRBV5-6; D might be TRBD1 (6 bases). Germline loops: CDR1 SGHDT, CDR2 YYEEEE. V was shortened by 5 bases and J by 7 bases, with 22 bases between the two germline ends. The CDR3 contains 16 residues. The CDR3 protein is CASSYFDRQILQPQHF. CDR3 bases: TGTGCCAGCAGTTACTTCGACAGGCAAATCCTCCAGCCCCAGCATTTT.

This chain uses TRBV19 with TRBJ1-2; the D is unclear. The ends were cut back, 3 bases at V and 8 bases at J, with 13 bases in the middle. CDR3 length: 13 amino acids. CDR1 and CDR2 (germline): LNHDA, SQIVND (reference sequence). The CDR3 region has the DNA TGTGCCAGTAGTATGGGCGGGCCAAGAGGCTACACCTTC. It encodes CASSMGGPRGYTF. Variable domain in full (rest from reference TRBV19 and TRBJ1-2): DGGITQSPKYLFRKEGQNVTLSCEQNLNHDAMYWYRQDPGQGLRLIYYSQIVNDFQKGDIAEGYSVSREKKESFPLTVTSAQKNPTAFYLCASSMGGPRGYTFGSGTRLTVV.

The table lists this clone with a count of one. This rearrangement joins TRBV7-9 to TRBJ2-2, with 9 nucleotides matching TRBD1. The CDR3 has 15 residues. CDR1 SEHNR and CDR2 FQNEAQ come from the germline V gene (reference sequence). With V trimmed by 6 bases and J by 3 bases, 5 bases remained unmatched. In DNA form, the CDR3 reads TGTGCCAGCAGTTCCCGACAGGGGGACACCGGGGAGCTGTTTTTT. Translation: CASSSRQGDTGELFF.

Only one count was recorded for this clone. The CDR3 loop is CASSVCLAPACEQYF. CDR3 sequence (DNA): TGTGCCAGCAGCGTATGCCTAGCCCCTGCCTGCGAGCAGTACTTC. The V call is TRBV9, the J call TRBJ2-7; tentative D call: TRBD2 (5 bases). CDR1 and CDR2 (germline): SGDLS, YYNGEE. V lost 1 base and J lost 6, with 17 bases in between. The CDR3 extends over 15 amino acids.

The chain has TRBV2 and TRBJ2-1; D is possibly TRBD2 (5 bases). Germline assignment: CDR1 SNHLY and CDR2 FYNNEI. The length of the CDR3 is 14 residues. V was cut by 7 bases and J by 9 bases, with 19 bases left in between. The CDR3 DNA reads TGTGCCAGCACGGACCCTATACTAGAGCCTGAGCAGTTCTTC. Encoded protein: CASTDPILEPEQFF.

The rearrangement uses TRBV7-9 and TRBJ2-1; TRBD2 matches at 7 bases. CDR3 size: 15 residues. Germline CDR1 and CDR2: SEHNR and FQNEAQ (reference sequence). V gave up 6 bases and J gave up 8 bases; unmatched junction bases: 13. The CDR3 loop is CASSPGNGRKDEQFF. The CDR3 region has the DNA TGTGCCAGCAGTCCAGGTAACGGGAGGAAAGATGAGCAGTTCTTC.

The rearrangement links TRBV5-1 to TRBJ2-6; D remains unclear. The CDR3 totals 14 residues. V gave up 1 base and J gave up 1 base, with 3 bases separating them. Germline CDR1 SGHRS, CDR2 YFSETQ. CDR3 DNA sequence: TGCGCCAGCAGCTTGTCGTCTGGGGCCAACGTCCTGACTTTC. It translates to CASSLSSGANVLTF.

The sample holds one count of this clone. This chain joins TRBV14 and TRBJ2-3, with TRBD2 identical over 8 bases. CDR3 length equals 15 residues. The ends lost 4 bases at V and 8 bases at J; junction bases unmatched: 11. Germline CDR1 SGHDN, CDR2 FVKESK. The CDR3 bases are TGTGCCAGCAGCCCTCCCGGGACTAGGAGTGGTACGCAGTATTTT. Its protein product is CASSPPGTRSGTQYF. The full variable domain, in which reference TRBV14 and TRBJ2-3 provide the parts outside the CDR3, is EAGVTQFPSHSVIEKGQTVTLRCDPISGHDNLYWYRRVMGKEIKFLLHFVKESKQDESGMPNNRFLAERTGGTYSTLKVQPAELEDSGVYFCASSPPGTRSGTQYFGPGTRLTVL.

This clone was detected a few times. CDR3 amino acids: CASSAETQYF. The CDR3 DNA reads TGCGCCAGCAGCGCCGAGACCCAGTACTTC. This chain joins TRBV10-2 and TRBJ2-5, with no clear D. Per germline, CDR1 WSHSY and CDR2 SAAADI. This CDR3 is 10 amino acids long. Trimming shortened V by 6 bases and J by 5 bases, and 4 bases separated the two germline ends.

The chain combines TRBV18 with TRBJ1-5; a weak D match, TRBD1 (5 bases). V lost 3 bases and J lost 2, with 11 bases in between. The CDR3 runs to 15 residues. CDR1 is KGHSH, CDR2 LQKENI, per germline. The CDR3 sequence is CASSPGDVGNQPQHF. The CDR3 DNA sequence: TGTGCCAGCTCACCGGGGGATGTGGGCAATCAGCCCCAGCATTTT. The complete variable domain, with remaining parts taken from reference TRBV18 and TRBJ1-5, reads NAGVMQNPRHLVRRRGQEARLRCSPMKGHSHVYWYRQLPEEGLKFMVYLQKENIIDESGMPKERFSAEFPKEGPSILRIQQVVRGDSAAYFCASSPGDVGNQPQHFGDGTRLSIL.

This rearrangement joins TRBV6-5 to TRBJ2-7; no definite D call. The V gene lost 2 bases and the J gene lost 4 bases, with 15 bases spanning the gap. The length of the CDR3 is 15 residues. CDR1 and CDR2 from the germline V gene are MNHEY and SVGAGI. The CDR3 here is CASSYRLAATYEQYF. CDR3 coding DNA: TGTGCCAGCAGTTACCGGCTGGCGGCAACTTACGAGCAGTACTTC.

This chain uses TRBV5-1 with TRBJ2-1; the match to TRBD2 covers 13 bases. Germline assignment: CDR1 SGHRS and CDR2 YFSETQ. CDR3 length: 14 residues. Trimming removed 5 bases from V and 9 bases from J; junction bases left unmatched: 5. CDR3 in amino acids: CASSRTSGGGEQFF. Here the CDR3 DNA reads TGCGCCAGCAGTCGGACTAGCGGGGGAGGTGAGCAGTTCTTC.

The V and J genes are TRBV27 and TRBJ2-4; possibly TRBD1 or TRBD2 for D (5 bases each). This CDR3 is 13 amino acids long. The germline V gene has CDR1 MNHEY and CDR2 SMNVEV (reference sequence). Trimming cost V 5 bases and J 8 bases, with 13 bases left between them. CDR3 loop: CASSKSRGHIQYF. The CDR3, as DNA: TGTGCCAGCAGTAAAAGTCGGGGACACATTCAGTACTTC.

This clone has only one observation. The CDR3 nucleotides read TGTGCCAGCAGCGGGGTCTGGTACGAGCAGTACTTC. Protein sequence: CASSGVWYEQYF. The J gene is TRBJ2-7, the V gene TRBV6-5, with a possible D match to TRBD2 (5 bases). Trimming took off 6 bases at V and 4 bases at J, with 10 bases between the two ends. This CDR3 spans 12 amino acids. Germline values: CDR1 MNHEY, CDR2 SVGAGI.

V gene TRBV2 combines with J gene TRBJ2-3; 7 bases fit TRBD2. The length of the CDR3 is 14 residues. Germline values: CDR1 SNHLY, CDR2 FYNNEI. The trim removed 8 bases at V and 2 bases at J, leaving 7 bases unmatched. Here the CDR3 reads CASRRDYITDTQYF. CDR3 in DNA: TGTGCCAGCCGCCGGGACTACATCACAGATACGCAGTATTTT.

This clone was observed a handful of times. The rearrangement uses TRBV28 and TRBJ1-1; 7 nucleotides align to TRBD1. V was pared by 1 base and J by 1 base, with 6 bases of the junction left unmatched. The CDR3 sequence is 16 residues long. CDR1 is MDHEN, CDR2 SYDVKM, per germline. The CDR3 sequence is CASSLYWTGTNTEAFF. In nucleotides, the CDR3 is TGTGCCAGCAGTTTATACTGGACAGGCACGAACACTGAAGCTTTCTTT.

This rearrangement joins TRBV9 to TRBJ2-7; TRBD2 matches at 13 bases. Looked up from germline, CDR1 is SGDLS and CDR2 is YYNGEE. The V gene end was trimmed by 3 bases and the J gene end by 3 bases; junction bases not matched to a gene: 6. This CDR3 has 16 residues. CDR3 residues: CASSAMGLAGFYEQYF. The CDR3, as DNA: TGTGCCAGCAGCGCCATGGGACTAGCGGGATTCTACGAGCAGTACTTC.

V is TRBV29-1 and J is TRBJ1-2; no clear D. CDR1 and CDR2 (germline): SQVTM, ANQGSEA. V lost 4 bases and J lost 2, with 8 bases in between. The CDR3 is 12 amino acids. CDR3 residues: CSVGAHNYGYTF. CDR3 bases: TGCAGCGTTGGGGCACACAACTATGGCTACACCTTC. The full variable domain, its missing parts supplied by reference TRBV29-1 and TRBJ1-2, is SAVISQKPSRDICQRGTSLTIQCQVDSQVTMMFWYRQQPGQSLTLIATANQGSEATYESGFVIDKFPISRPNLTFSTLTVSNMSPEDSSIYLCSVGAHNYGYTFGSGTRLTVV.

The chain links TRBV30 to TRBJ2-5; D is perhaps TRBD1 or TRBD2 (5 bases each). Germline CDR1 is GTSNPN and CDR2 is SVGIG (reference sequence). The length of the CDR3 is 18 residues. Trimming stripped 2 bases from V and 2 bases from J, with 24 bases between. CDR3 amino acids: CAWSHGSRTKLAQETQYF. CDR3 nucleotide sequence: TGTGCCTGGAGTCATGGGAGTCGGACAAAGCTAGCACAAGAGACCCAGTACTTC.